Listed here are 20 T cell receptor beta chains from one sample, sequenced in a study of a mutant IDH1 vaccine in newly diagnosed glioma. Here immunoSEQ multiplex PCR was the method, and the copy in TCRdb shows in-frame clones only, minus some. The sample carries about 66,000 clones, 70% to 85% recorded once. Time point indicated: week 11, during vaccination. Doses comprised 300 ug of mutant IDH1 20-mer peptide each, plus topical imiquimod. Antigens of these TCRs are unknown. This sample comprised PBMCs, obtained from a glioma patient whose treatment included an IDH1 peptide vaccine. The receptors come from a woman aged 50 to 65 with glioma.

This chain uses TRBV27 with TRBJ2-7; 7 positions agree with TRBD2. In germline, CDR1 is MNHEY, CDR2 SMNVEV (reference sequence). V shed 9 bases, J shed 0 bases, and the junction held 5 bases outside the gene matches. CDR3 length: 13 residues. The CDR3 bases are TGTGCCAGAGAAGCGGGGAGCTCCTACGAGCAGTACTTC. Protein: CAREAGSSYEQYF.

CDR3 in amino acids: CASSLLHTDTYGYTF. The DNA of the CDR3 is TGCGCCAGCAGCTTGCTCCATACAGATACCTATGGCTACACCTTC. This chain uses TRBV5-1 with TRBJ1-2; D unclear. The CDR3 contains 15 residues. Germline CDR1 and CDR2: SGHRS and YFSETQ. Trimming took off 1 base at V and 4 bases at J, with 14 bases between the two ends.

The rearrangement joins TRBV27 to TRBJ1-2; 7 nucleotides line up with TRBD1. Germline V lookup: CDR1 MNHEY, CDR2 SMNVEV (reference sequence). This CDR3 is built from 18 residues. V lost 3 bases and J lost 8; bases outside the gene matches: 21. The CDR3 reads CASSFRGIGGTVEKGYTF. DNA for the CDR3: TGTGCCAGCAGTTTCAGGGGGATCGGTGGGACGGTTGAAAAGGGCTACACCTTC.

This chain links TRBV19 with TRBJ1-1; 8 nucleotides align to TRBD1. The CDR3 length is 15 residues. V lost 4 bases and J lost 5; bases outside the gene matches: 9. Germline V lookup: CDR1 LNHDA, CDR2 SQIVND (reference sequence). CDR3 protein: CASSSPQGGRTEAFF. The DNA for the CDR3 is TGTGCCAGTAGTAGCCCACAGGGGGGAAGAACTGAAGCTTTCTTT.

This chain connects TRBV19 to TRBJ2-7; perhaps D is TRBD1 or TRBD2 (7 bases each). The CDR3 totals 11 residues. Trimming stripped 9 bases from V and 4 bases from J, with 10 bases between. From germline, CDR1 is LNHDA and CDR2 SQIVND (reference sequence). This CDR3 reads CASQGGYEQYF. CDR3 sequence (DNA): TGTGCCAGCCAGGGGGGGTACGAGCAGTACTTC.

The V and J genes are TRBV27 and TRBJ1-4; 8 bases are shared with TRBD1. The CDR3 has 14 residues. After removal of 5 bases from V and 8 bases from J, the junction contained 7 bases not matched to a gene. Germline V gene data show CDR1 as MNHEY and CDR2 as SMNVEV (reference sequence). The CDR3 loop is CASSQDRVREKLFF. In DNA, the CDR3 is TGTGCCAGCAGTCAGGACAGGGTCAGGGAAAAACTGTTTTTT.

This chain links TRBV7-2 with TRBJ1-1; no reliable D call. CDR1 SGHTA and CDR2 FQGNSA come from the germline V gene. CDR3 size: 12 residues. With 3 bases removed from V and 3 bases from J, the gap between germline ends came to 5 bases. Here the CDR3 DNA reads TGTGCCAGCAGCTTTTCCGACACTGAAGCTTTCTTT. Translating it yields CASSFSDTEAFF.

The V gene is TRBV4-1, the J gene TRBJ2-1, with D perhaps being TRBD1 or TRBD2 (5 bases each). There are 15 residues in the CDR3. V lost 1 base to trimming and J lost 3 bases, with 10 bases between them. Germline CDR1 is MGHRA and CDR2 is YSYEKL. The CDR3 loop reads CASSQVVGVYNEQFF. The CDR3, as DNA: TGCGCCAGCAGCCAAGTCGTGGGGGTCTACAATGAGCAGTTCTTC.

V usage is TRBV18 and J usage is TRBJ2-1, with D possibly being TRBD1 (6 bases). Looked up from germline, CDR1 is KGHSH and CDR2 is LQKENI. CDR3 size: 13 residues. V lost 6 bases to trimming and J lost 5 bases, with 11 bases between them. This CDR3 is CASSPGQHNEQFF. As DNA, the CDR3 is TGTGCCAGCTCGCCGGGACAACACAATGAGCAGTTCTTC.

The V and J genes are TRBV2 and TRBJ2-2, with TRBD1 matching 9 bases. There are 14 residues in the CDR3. Trimming removed 6 bases from V and 4 bases from J; junction bases left unmatched: 3. Germline V lookup: CDR1 SNHLY, CDR2 FYNNEI. CDR3 residues: CASRGQGLTGELFF. In nucleotides, the CDR3 is TGTGCCAGCAGGGGACAGGGTCTCACCGGGGAGCTGTTTTTT.

The V and J genes are TRBV27 and TRBJ1-5, with D unresolved. Germline V CDR1 and CDR2: MNHEY, SMNVEV (reference sequence). V was trimmed by 3 bases and J by 0 bases, leaving 9 bases between them. This CDR3 is built from 15 residues. DNA of the CDR3: TGTGCCAGCAGTTTTATCCGGTTTAGCAATCAGCCCCAGCATTTT. Its protein is CASSFIRFSNQPQHF.

The chain uses TRBV7-8 and TRBJ1-6, with TRBD1 as a possible D gene (5 bases). This CDR3 is 14 amino acids long. The V gene lost 0 bases and the J gene lost 9 bases, with 9 bases spanning the gap. Per the germline V gene, CDR1 is SGHVS and CDR2 is FQNEAQ. The CDR3 region is CASSLAPGFSPLHF. The CDR3 DNA reads as TGTGCCAGCAGCTTAGCCCCAGGGTTTTCACCCCTCCACTTT.

The chain recombines TRBV10-3 with TRBJ2-2, with 8 positions matching TRBD1. Per the germline V gene, CDR1 is ENHRY and CDR2 is SYGVKD. Trimming removed 6 bases from V and 2 bases from J; junction bases left unmatched: 8. The CDR3 spans 16 residues. Here the CDR3 DNA reads TGTGCCATCAGGGCAGGACAGGGATTTAACACCGGGGAGCTGTTTTTT. It encodes CAIRAGQGFNTGELFF.

V gene TRBV6-1 combines with J gene TRBJ2-7; 8 positions match TRBD1. Losses at the gene ends were 4 bases for V and 6 bases for J; bases not matched to a gene: 8. This CDR3 comprises 14 residues. Germline loops: CDR1 MNHNS, CDR2 SASEGT. The CDR3 DNA reads TGTGCCAGCAGTGGGACAGGGCTAATCGTCGAGCAGTACTTC. Amino acids: CASSGTGLIVEQYF.

The chain uses TRBV20-1 and TRBJ2-7; D is perhaps TRBD1 (6 bases). Germline CDR1 reads DFQATT; CDR2 reads SNEGSKA (reference sequence). CDR3 length: 11 amino acids. Trimming took 3 bases from V and 4 from J, leaving 7 bases between them. The CDR3 spells CSASRGYEQYF. CDR3 nucleotides: TGCAGTGCTAGCAGGGGTTACGAGCAGTACTTC.

The chain combines TRBV7-8 with TRBJ1-2; no reliable D call. CDR1 SGHVS and CDR2 FQNEAQ come from the germline V gene. The CDR3 extends over 15 amino acids. V lost 5 bases to trimming and J lost 6 bases, with 19 bases between them. The CDR3 nucleotides read TGTGCCAGCAGCGGGGATTCCCAGAACCGTAATGGCTACACCTTC. It is translated as CASSGDSQNRNGYTF.

This chain connects TRBV9 to TRBJ2-6; unclear D gene. V lost 2 bases to trimming and J lost 0 bases, with 9 bases between them. Per the germline V gene, CDR1 is SGDLS and CDR2 is YYNGEE. The CDR3 totals 16 residues. In nucleotides, the CDR3 is TGTGCCAGCAGCGTTTTACCGGGCTCTGGGGCCAACGTCCTGACTTTC. It specifies CASSVLPGSGANVLTF. Looking up the rest from reference TRBV9 and TRBJ2-6 gives the full variable domain: DSGVTQTPKHLITATGQRVTLRCSPRSGDLSVYWYQQSLDQGLQFLIQYYNGEERAKGNILERFSAQQFPDLHSELNLSSLELGDSALYFCASSVLPGSGANVLTFGAGSRLTVL.

The chain joins TRBV5-1 to TRBJ2-1, with 7 bases matching TRBD2. The V gene end was trimmed by 5 bases and the J gene end by 6 bases; junction bases not matched to a gene: 8. This CDR3 is 14 amino acids long. Germline CDR1 SGHRS, CDR2 YFSETQ. CDR3 DNA: TGCGCCAGCAGTCCCAGCGGGGTGTTCAATGAGCAGTTCTTC. Translated, it gives CASSPSGVFNEQFF.

The rearrangement joins TRBV14 to TRBJ1-4; D is perhaps TRBD1 (6 bases). The germline V gene encodes CDR1 SGHDN and CDR2 FVKESK. The CDR3 is 16 amino acids. Trimming removed 4 bases at V and 1 base at J, with 13 bases between. CDR3 sequence reads: CASSPAGEGTNEKLFF. Written as DNA, the CDR3 is TGTGCCAGCAGCCCCGCAGGGGAAGGAACTAATGAAAAACTGTTTTTT. The variable domain in full, completed from reference TRBV14 and TRBJ1-4, reads EAGVTQFPSHSVIEKGQTVTLRCDPISGHDNLYWYRRVMGKEIKFLLHFVKESKQDESGMPNNRFLAERTGGTYSTLKVQPAELEDSGVYFCASSPAGEGTNEKLFFGSGTQLSVL.

Concerning this clone itself: Because the CDR3 is missing its conserved closing phenylalanine or tryptophan, this is likely a read error. It is unclear where the CDR3 begins or ends on the DNA, so no DNA is shown, and the CDR3 is as TCRdb lists it. The V gene is TRBV9, the J gene TRBJ1-1; the table's TRBD1 call for D was not verified on the DNA. Germline V gene sequence: CDR1 SGDLS, CDR2 YYNGEE. Inclusive of both ends, the CDR3 amounts to 13 amino acids. The CDR3 region is CASSGQGKFARAD.